A single sample gave rise to the 19 T cell receptor beta chains below, sequenced in a study of blood T cell repertoires in COVID-19. Produced via immunoSEQ multiplex PCR; TCRdb's table is partial and in-frame only. The sample consists of a few hundred thousand clones, 80% to 85% of them appearing once. Sequences were obtained from peripheral blood. The receptors were sampled from a woman aged 55-70 years who had recovered from COVID-19.

CDR3 region: CAWSQGQYSNQPQHF. The CDR3 DNA follows: TGTGCCTGGAGCCAAGGACAGTATAGCAATCAGCCCCAGCATTTT. V gene TRBV30 combines with J gene TRBJ1-5, with D maybe TRBD1 (6 bases). The CDR3 is 15 residues long. Germline CDR1 GTSNPN, CDR2 SVGIG (reference sequence). V was trimmed by 3 bases and J by 0 bases, leaving 12 bases between them.

This clone was seen just once. V and J are TRBV5-1 and TRBJ2-5, with 7 nucleotides matching TRBD1. Germline CDR1 is SGHRS and CDR2 is YFSETQ. J was trimmed by 4 bases and V by 3 bases; bases with no gene match: 3. CDR3 length: 13 amino acids. In DNA, the CDR3 is TGCGCCAGCAGCTCCGACAGGGCAGAGACCCAGTACTTC. Protein: CASSSDRAETQYF.

This CDR3 reads CASSRGRSYEQYF. For the CDR3, the DNA is TGTGCCAGCAGCAGGGGAAGGAGCTACGAGCAGTACTTC. The V gene is TRBV5-4, the J gene TRBJ2-7; tentative D call: TRBD1 (5 bases). The CDR3 extends over 13 amino acids. Trimming took 4 bases from V and 3 from J, leaving 11 bases between them. The V gene's germline CDR1 is SGHNT and CDR2 YYREEE (reference sequence).

This sequence joins TRBV19 and TRBJ1-5; D is possibly TRBD1 (5 bases). The ends were cut back, 8 bases at V and 4 bases at J, with 15 bases in the middle. Germline V gene data show CDR1 as LNHDA and CDR2 as SQIVND (reference sequence). The CDR3 has 14 residues. The DNA of the CDR3 is TGTGCCAGTTCCTCGGACATGGAGAATCAGCCCCAGCATTTT. This sequence encodes CASSSDMENQPQHF.

The chain uses TRBV10-3 and TRBJ1-4; 7 nucleotides match TRBD1. This CDR3 has 16 amino acids. Germline V lookup: CDR1 ENHRY, CDR2 SYGVKD. After removal of 1 base from V and 1 base from J, the junction contained 3 bases not matched to a gene. The CDR3 here is CAISEFRQGTNEKLFF. CDR3 DNA sequence: TGTGCCATCAGTGAGTTTCGACAGGGAACTAATGAAAAACTGTTTTTT.

The chain combines TRBV5-1 with TRBJ2-7; a weak D match, TRBD2 (6 bases). The length of the CDR3 is 14 residues. Trimming shortened V by 0 bases and J by 3 bases, and 10 bases separated the two germline ends. CDR1 is SGHRS and CDR2 is YFSETQ in the germline V gene. CDR3 sequence (DNA): TGCGCCAGCAGCTTGGGGCTTAGCGGCTACGAGCAGTACTTC. This codes for CASSLGLSGYEQYF.

V and J are TRBV19 and TRBJ1-6; D gene uncertain. This CDR3 has 14 residues. In germline, CDR1 is LNHDA, CDR2 SQIVND (reference sequence). The V end lost 8 bases, the J end lost 3 bases, and 11 bases lay between the germline ends. In nucleotides, the CDR3 is TGTGCCAGTTCCACGGGGAACTATAATTCACCCCTCCACTTT. It is translated as CASSTGNYNSPLHF.

This clone was seen more than once but under ten times. The chain couples TRBV7-6 to TRBJ2-6; D uncertain. Between the trimmed V and J ends, which lost 2 bases and 2 bases, there was a span of 7 bases. CDR3 length equals 15 residues. Germline V gene sequence: CDR1 SGHVS, CDR2 FNYEAQ. DNA for the CDR3: TGTGCCAGCAGCTTAAACTCCGCTGGGGCCAACGTCCTGACTTTC. As protein: CASSLNSAGANVLTF. Supplemented by reference TRBV7-6 and TRBJ2-6, the full variable domain reads GAGVSQSPRYKVTKRGQDVALRCDPISGHVSLYWYRQALGQGPEFLTYFNYEAQQDKSGLPNDRFSAERPEGSISTLTIQRTEQRDSAMYRCASSLNSAGANVLTFGAGSRLTVL.

The chain couples TRBV2 to TRBJ1-2; D not resolved. The CDR3 consists of 12 residues. Germline values: CDR1 SNHLY, CDR2 FYNNEI. Trimming stripped 7 bases from V and 8 bases from J, with 14 bases between. DNA of the CDR3: TGTGCCAGCATAAGGATCCGGAGAGGCTACACCTTC. It codes for CASIRIRRGYTF.

This clone came up once. The chain recombines TRBV7-6 with TRBJ2-1; 9 nucleotides agree with TRBD2. Trimming cost V 3 bases and J 2 bases; bases outside gene matches: 2. This CDR3 contains 15 residues. The germline V gene has CDR1 SGHVS and CDR2 FNYEAQ. This CDR3 reads CASSLTSGTYNEQFF. For the CDR3, the DNA is TGTGCCAGCAGCTTGACTAGCGGTACCTACAATGAGCAGTTCTTC.

The V call is TRBV5-1, the J call TRBJ2-7; tentatively, D is TRBD1 (6 bases). The CDR3 loop spans 15 amino acids. CDR1 SGHRS and CDR2 YFSETQ come from the germline V gene. V was clipped by 0 bases and J by 2 bases, with 12 bases between them. The CDR3: CASSLVQGQTYEQYF. The CDR3 nucleotides are TGCGCCAGCAGCTTGGTGCAGGGGCAAACCTACGAGCAGTACTTC.

The chain uses TRBV13 and TRBJ2-3; D not certain. CDR1 is PRHDT, CDR2 FYEKMQ, per germline (reference sequence). V lost 5 bases and J lost 5, with 5 bases in between. The CDR3 has 11 amino acids. The CDR3 DNA reads as TGTGCCAGCAGCCCCCGAGATACGCAGTATTTT. Encoded protein: CASSPRDTQYF.

The J gene is TRBJ2-3, the V gene TRBV7-3, with D tentatively TRBD1 (6 bases). V was pared by 5 bases and J by 1 base, with 13 bases between. Germline assignment: CDR1 SGHTA and CDR2 FQGTGA. The CDR3 extends over 15 amino acids. The CDR3 loop reads CASSRGGSGTDTQYF. In DNA form, the CDR3 reads TGTGCCAGCAGCCGAGGGGGTAGCGGCACAGATACGCAGTATTTT.

This sequence joins TRBV6-6 and TRBJ2-1; 8 bases line up with TRBD2. Trimming at V came to 6 bases and at J to 6 bases, leaving 10 bases not matched to a gene. The CDR3 contains 15 residues. CDR1 is MNHNY and CDR2 is SVGAGI in the germline V gene (reference sequence). The DNA for the CDR3 is TGTGCCAGCAGATCCTCGGGGGGGCAGGGCAATGAGCAGTTCTTC. Its translation: CASRSSGGQGNEQFF.

V gene TRBV19 combines with J gene TRBJ1-2, with 7 bases fitting TRBD1. Unmatched junction bases numbered 12, after V lost 6 bases and J lost 8 bases. From germline, CDR1 is LNHDA and CDR2 SQIVND (reference sequence). The CDR3 consists of 14 residues. The CDR3 protein is CASSRTGAGGGYTF. CDR3 coding DNA: TGTGCCAGTAGCCGCACAGGGGCCGGGGGCGGCTACACCTTC.

The chain has TRBV4-2 and TRBJ2-2, with a tentative D call TRBD1 (6 bases). Trimming left V 5 bases short and J 0 bases short, with 13 bases between. CDR1 and CDR2 from the germline V gene are LGHNA and YNFKEQ. CDR3 size: 16 residues. Written as DNA, the CDR3 is TGTGCCAGCAGCGCTCGGACAGACGCGAACACCGGGGAGCTGTTTTTT. Translating it yields CASSARTDANTGELFF.

This sequence joins TRBV5-8 and TRBJ1-5; D unresolved. The CDR3 has 13 amino acids. The germline CDR1 and CDR2 sequences are SGHTS and YDEGEE. The germline V and J ends were trimmed by 1 base and 6 bases, with 8 bases remaining between them. The CDR3 DNA reads as TGTGCCAGCAGCTTGAGACCAGGTCAGCCCCAGCATTTT. Translating it yields CASSLRPGQPQHF.

The chain employs TRBV5-6 and TRBJ1-6; D remains ambiguous. V lost 3 bases and J 7 bases, leaving 20 bases between the germline ends. The CDR3 consists of 17 residues. From germline, CDR1 is SGHDT and CDR2 YYEEEE. DNA of the CDR3: TGTGCCAGCAGCTCGAGCAGCGTGACGATACAAAATTCACCCCTCCACTTT. It encodes CASSSSSVTIQNSPLHF.

This chain joins TRBV7-8 and TRBJ1-1; 9 bases agree with TRBD1. Germline-derived CDR1 and CDR2 are SGHVS and FQNEAQ. The junction had 8 bases not matched to a gene; V was cut back by 5 bases and J by 1 base. This CDR3 is 16 amino acids long. CDR3 DNA: TGTGCCAGCAGCGAATACAGGGGGCGAGGGAACACTGAAGCTTTCTTT. Encoded protein: CASSEYRGRGNTEAFF.